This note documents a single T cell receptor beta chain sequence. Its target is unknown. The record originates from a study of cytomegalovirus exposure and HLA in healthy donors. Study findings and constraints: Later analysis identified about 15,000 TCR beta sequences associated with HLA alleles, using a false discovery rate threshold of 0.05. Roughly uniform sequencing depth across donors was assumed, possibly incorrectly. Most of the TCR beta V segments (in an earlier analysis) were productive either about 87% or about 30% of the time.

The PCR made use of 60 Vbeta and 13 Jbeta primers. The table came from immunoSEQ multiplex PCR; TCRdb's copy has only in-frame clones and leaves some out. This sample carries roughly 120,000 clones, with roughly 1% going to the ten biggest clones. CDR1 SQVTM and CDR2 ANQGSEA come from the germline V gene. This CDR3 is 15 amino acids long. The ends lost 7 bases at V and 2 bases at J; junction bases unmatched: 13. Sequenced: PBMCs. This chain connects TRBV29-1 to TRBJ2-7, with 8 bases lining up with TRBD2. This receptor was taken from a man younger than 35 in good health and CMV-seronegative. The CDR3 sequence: CSAIGSSGFAYEQYF. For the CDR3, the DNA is TGCAGCGCAATAGGTTCTAGCGGGTTTGCCTACGAGCAGTACTTC.